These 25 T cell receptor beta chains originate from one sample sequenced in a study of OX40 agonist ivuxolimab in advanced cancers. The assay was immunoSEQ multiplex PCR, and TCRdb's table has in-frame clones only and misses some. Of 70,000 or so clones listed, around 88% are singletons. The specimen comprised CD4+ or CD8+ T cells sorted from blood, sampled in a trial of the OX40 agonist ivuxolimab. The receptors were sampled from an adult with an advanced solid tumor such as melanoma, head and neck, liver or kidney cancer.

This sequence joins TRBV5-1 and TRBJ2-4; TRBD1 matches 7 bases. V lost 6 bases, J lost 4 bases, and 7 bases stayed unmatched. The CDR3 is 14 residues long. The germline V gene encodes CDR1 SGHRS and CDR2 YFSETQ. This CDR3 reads CASTTGAEKNIQYF. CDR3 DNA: TGCGCCAGCACAACAGGGGCCGAGAAAAACATTCAGTACTTC.

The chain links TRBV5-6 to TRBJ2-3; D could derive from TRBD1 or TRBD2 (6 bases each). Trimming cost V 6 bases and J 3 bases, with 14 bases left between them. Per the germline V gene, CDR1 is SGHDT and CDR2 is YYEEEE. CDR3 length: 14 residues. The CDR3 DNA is TGTGCCAGCACCAAAAGGGGGGTGACAGATACGCAGTATTTT. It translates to CASTKRGVTDTQYF.

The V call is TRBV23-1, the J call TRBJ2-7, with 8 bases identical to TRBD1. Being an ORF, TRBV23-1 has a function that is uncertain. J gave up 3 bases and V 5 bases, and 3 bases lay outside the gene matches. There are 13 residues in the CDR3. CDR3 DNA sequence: TGCGCCAGCAGTGCAGGGGGCGTCTACGAGCAGTACTTC. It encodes CASSAGGVYEQYF.

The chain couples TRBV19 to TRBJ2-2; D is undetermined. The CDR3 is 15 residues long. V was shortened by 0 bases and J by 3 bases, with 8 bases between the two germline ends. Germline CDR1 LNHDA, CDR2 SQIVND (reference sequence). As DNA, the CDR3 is TGTGCCAGTAGTATAGATAGGCACTACACCGGGGAGCTGTTTTTT. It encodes CASSIDRHYTGELFF.

CDR3 DNA: TGTGCCAGCAGCTCAACTATAGGGGAGCAGTACTTC. This translates into CASSSTIGEQYF. The V call is TRBV7-9, the J call TRBJ2-7; D remains unclear. The CDR3 consists of 12 residues. Per germline, CDR1 SEHNR and CDR2 FQNEAQ (reference sequence). Trimming pared 4 bases from V and 7 bases from J, leaving 11 bases between.

The CDR3 sequence: CASSNLDNSPLHF. CDR3 coding DNA: TGTGCCAGCAGCAACTTAGATAATTCACCCCTCCACTTT. V gene TRBV6-6 combines with J gene TRBJ1-6; D not certain. The V gene's germline CDR1 is MNHNY and CDR2 SVGAGI (reference sequence). Trimming cost V 6 bases and J 5 bases, with 8 bases left between them. The CDR3 consists of 13 residues.

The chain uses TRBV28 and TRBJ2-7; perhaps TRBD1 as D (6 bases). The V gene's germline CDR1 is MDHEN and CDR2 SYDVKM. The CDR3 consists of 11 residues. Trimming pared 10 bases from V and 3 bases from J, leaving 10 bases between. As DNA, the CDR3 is TGTGCCACCCTGACAGGCTACGAGCAGTACTTC. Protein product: CATLTGYEQYF. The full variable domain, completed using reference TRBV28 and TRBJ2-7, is DVKVTQSSRYLVKRTGEKVFLECVQDMDHENMFWYRQDPGLGLRLIYFSYDVKMKEKGDIPEGYSVSREKKERFSLILESASTNQTSMYLCATLTGYEQYFGPGTRLTVT.

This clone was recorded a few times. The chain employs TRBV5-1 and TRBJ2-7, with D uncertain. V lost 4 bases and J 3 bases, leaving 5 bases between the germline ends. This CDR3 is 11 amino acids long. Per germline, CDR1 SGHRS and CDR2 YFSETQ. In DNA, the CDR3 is TGCGCCAGCAGCGACAACTACGAGCAGTACTTC. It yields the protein CASSDNYEQYF.

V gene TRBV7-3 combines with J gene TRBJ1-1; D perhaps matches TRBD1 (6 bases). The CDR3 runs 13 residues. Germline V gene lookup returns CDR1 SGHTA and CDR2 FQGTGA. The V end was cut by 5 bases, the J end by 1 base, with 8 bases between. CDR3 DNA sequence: TGTGCCAGCAGCACACAGGGGAACACTGAAGCTTTCTTT. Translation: CASSTQGNTEAFF.

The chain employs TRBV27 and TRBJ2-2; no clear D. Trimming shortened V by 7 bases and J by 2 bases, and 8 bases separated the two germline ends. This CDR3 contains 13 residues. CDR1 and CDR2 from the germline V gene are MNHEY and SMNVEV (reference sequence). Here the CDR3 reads CASIKSNTGELFF. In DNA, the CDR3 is TGTGCCAGCATCAAGTCCAACACCGGGGAGCTGTTTTTT.

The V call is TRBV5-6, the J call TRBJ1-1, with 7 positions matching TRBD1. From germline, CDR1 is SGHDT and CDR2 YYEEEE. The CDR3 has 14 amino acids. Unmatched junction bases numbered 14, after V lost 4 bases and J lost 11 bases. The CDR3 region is CASSLQGEPRWAFF. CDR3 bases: TGTGCCAGCAGCCTCCAGGGGGAACCTCGGTGGGCTTTCTTT.

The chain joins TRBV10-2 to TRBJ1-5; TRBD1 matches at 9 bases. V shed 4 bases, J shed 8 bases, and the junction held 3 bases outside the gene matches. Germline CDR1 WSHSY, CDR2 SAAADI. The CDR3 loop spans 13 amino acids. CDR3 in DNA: TGCGCCAGCAGTGGGACAGGGGAAGAGCCCCAGCATTTT. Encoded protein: CASSGTGEEPQHF.

The CDR3 DNA reads TGTGCCAGCAGCTCCCTCTCCGGGACAGGGTTCTACGAGCAGTACTTC. Protein: CASSSLSGTGFYEQYF. The chain recombines TRBV11-2 with TRBJ2-7; 9 bases agree with TRBD1. Per the germline V gene, CDR1 is SGHAT and CDR2 is FQNNGV. V was clipped by 4 bases and J by 3 bases; unmatched bases: 10. The CDR3 sequence is 16 residues long. The full variable domain, in which reference TRBV11-2 and TRBJ2-7 provide the parts outside the CDR3, is EAGVAQSPRYKIIEKRQSVAFWCNPISGHATLYWYQQILGQGPKLLIQFQNNGVVDDSQLPKDRFSAERLKGVDSTLKIQPAKLEDSAVYLCASSSLSGTGFYEQYFGPGTRLTVT.

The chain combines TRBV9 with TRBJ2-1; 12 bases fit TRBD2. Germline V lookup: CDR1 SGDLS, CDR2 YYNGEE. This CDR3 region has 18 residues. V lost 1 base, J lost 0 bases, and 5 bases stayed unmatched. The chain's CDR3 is CASSVTLTSGSSYNEQFF. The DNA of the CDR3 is TGTGCCAGCAGCGTAACTCTGACTAGCGGGAGCTCCTACAATGAGCAGTTCTTC.

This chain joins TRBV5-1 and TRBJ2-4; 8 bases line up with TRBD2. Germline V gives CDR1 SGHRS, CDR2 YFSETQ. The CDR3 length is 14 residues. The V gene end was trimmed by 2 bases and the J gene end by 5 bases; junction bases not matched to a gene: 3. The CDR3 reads CASSFTGGENIQYF. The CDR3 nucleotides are TGCGCCAGCAGCTTTACCGGGGGGGAAAACATTCAGTACTTC.

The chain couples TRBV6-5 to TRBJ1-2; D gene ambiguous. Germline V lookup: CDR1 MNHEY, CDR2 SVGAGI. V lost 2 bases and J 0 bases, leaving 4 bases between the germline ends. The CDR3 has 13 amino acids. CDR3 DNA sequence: TGTGCCAGCAGTTACGGCGCTAACTATGGCTACACCTTC. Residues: CASSYGANYGYTF.

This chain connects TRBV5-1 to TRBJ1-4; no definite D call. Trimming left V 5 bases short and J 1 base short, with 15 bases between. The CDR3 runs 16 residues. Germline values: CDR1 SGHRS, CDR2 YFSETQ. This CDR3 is CASSRSRAGTNEKLFF. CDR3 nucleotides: TGCGCCAGCAGTCGCAGCCGGGCGGGAACTAATGAAAAACTGTTTTTT.

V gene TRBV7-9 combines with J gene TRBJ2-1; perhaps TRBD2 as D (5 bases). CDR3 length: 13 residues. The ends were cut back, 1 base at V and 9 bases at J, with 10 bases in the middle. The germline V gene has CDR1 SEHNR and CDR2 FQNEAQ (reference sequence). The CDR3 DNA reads TGTGCCAGCAGCTTAGAGGAGAGGGCTGAGCAGTTCTTC. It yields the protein CASSLEERAEQFF.

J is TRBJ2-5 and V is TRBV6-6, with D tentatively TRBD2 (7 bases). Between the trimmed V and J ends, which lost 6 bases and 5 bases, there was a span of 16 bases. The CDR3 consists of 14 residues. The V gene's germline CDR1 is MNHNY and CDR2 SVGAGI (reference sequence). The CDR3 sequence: CASRLSAGAETQYF. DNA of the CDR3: TGTGCCAGCAGGCTGTCCGCGGGGGCGGAGACCCAGTACTTC.

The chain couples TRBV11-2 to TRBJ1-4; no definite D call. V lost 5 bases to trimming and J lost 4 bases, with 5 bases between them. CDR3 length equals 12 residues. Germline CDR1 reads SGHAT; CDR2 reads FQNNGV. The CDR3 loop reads CASSRYNEKLFF. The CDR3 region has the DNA TGTGCCAGCAGCCGATATAATGAAAAACTGTTTTTT.

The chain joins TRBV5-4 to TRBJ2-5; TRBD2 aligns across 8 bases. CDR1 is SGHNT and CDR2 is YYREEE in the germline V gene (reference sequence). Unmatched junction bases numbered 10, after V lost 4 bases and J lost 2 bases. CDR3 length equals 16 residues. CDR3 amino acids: CASSSLFSGGQETQYF. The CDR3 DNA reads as TGTGCCAGCAGCAGCCTTTTTTCGGGGGGGCAAGAGACCCAGTACTTC. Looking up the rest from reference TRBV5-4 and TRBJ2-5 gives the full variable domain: ETGVTQSPTHLIKTRGQQVTLRCSSQSGHNTVSWYQQALGQGPQFIFQYYREEENGRGNFPPRFSGLQFPNYSSELNVNALELDDSALYLCASSSLFSGGQETQYFGPGTRLLVL.

CDR3 DNA: TGTGCCAGCAGCCCTATGGAACCGCTTGATTCCGGGGAGCTGTTTTTT. Its translation: CASSPMEPLDSGELFF. This chain connects TRBV11-2 to TRBJ2-2; D unresolved. Trimming shortened V by 5 bases and J by 6 bases, and 19 bases separated the two germline ends. CDR3 length: 16 residues. Germline V lookup: CDR1 SGHAT, CDR2 FQNNGV.

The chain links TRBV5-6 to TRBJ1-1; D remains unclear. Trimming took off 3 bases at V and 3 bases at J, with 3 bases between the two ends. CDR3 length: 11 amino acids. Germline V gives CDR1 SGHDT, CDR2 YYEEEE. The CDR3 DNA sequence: TGTGCCAGCAGCTCGTACACTGAAGCTTTCTTT. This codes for CASSSYTEAFF.

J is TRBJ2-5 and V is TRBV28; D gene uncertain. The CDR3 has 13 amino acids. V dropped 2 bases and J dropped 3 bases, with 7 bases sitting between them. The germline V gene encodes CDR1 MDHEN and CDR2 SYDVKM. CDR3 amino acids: CASSLIPEETQYF. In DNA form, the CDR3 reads TGTGCCAGCAGTTTAATTCCGGAAGAGACCCAGTACTTC. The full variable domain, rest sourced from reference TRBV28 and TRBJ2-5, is DVKVTQSSRYLVKRTGEKVFLECVQDMDHENMFWYRQDPGLGLRLIYFSYDVKMKEKGDIPEGYSVSREKKERFSLILESASTNQTSMYLCASSLIPEETQYFGPGTRLLVL.

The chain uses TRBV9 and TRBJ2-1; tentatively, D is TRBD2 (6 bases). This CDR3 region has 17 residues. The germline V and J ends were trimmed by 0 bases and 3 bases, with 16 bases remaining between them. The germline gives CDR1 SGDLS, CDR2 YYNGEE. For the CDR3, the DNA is TGTGCCAGCAGCGTAGTGGGGACTGGGGGAAGCTACAATGAGCAGTTCTTC. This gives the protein CASSVVGTGGSYNEQFF. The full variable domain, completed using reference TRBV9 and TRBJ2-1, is DSGVTQTPKHLITATGQRVTLRCSPRSGDLSVYWYQQSLDQGLQFLIQYYNGEERAKGNILERFSAQQFPDLHSELNLSSLELGDSALYFCASSVVGTGGSYNEQFFGPGTRLTVL.